The 32 T cell receptor beta chains given below trace back to one sample, sequenced in a study of blood T cell repertoires in COVID-19. Profiling relied on immunoSEQ multiplex PCR, and the TCRdb table lists in-frame clones only, not all of them. The sample contains a few hundred thousand clones, roughly nine tenths of which appear only once. The sample comprised peripheral blood. These receptors were taken from a young man who had recovered from COVID-19.

The J gene is TRBJ2-1, the V gene TRBV9, with TRBD1 matching 7 bases. The junction had 8 bases not matched to a gene; V was cut back by 5 bases and J by 6 bases. The germline V gene encodes CDR1 SGDLS and CDR2 YYNGEE. This CDR3 region has 14 residues. CDR3 sequence reads: CASSTGAAANEQFF. CDR3 DNA sequence: TGTGCCAGCAGTACAGGGGCCGCGGCCAATGAGCAGTTCTTC.

This chain links TRBV13 with TRBJ1-1; perhaps TRBD1 as D (6 bases). V was trimmed by 5 bases and J by 6 bases, leaving 10 bases between them. The CDR3 length is 12 residues. Looked up from germline, CDR1 is PRHDT and CDR2 is FYEKMQ (reference sequence). Here the CDR3 DNA reads TGTGCCAGCAGCGACTGGACAGCTGAAGCTTTCTTT. Translation gives CASSDWTAEAFF.

The V and J genes are TRBV10-3 and TRBJ2-1; 7 positions match TRBD2. The CDR3 is 14 residues long. From germline, CDR1 is ENHRY and CDR2 SYGVKD. Unmatched junction bases numbered 5, after V lost 4 bases and J lost 5 bases. CDR3 region: CAISGGDYHNEQFF. The CDR3 DNA reads TGTGCCATCAGTGGGGGGGACTACCACAATGAGCAGTTCTTC.

The V and J genes are TRBV18 and TRBJ2-7; 8 bases match TRBD1. Germline values: CDR1 KGHSH, CDR2 LQKENI. This CDR3 region has 13 residues. With V trimmed by 6 bases and J by 6 bases, 7 bases remained unmatched. The CDR3 nucleotides read TGTGCCAGCTCCCCGCTCGACAGGGGCGAGCAGTACTTC. Translated, it gives CASSPLDRGEQYF.

The J gene is TRBJ2-3, the V gene TRBV7-9; D is perhaps TRBD1 (6 bases). The CDR3 is 15 amino acids. CDR1 SEHNR and CDR2 FQNEAQ come from the germline V gene (reference sequence). The germline V and J ends were trimmed by 1 base and 4 bases, with 12 bases remaining between them. CDR3 nucleotides: TGTGCCAGCAGCTTAGACAGGGATGGGTCAGATACGCAGTATTTT. This codes for CASSLDRDGSDTQYF.

The chain employs TRBV6-5 and TRBJ1-2; TRBD1 matches at 7 bases. The J segment lost 2 bases and the V segment lost 0 bases, leaving 3 bases of the junction unmatched. Germline-derived CDR1 and CDR2 are MNHEY and SVGAGI. The CDR3 loop spans 15 amino acids. For the CDR3, the DNA is TGTGCCAGCAGTTACTCGCTGACAGGGAACTATGGCTACACCTTC. It is translated as CASSYSLTGNYGYTF.

The rearrangement joins TRBV7-9 to TRBJ1-6, with 9 bases that match TRBD1. The V gene end was trimmed by 4 bases and the J gene end by 7 bases; junction bases not matched to a gene: 5. Germline V gene sequence: CDR1 SEHNR, CDR2 FQNEAQ (reference sequence). This CDR3 contains 15 residues. The CDR3 protein is CASSWGQGENSPLHF. CDR3 nucleotides: TGTGCCAGCAGCTGGGGACAGGGAGAAAATTCACCCCTCCACTTT.

The chain recombines TRBV27 with TRBJ1-2, with 7 bases aligning to TRBD1. The CDR3 runs to 14 residues. The trim removed 8 bases at V and 5 bases at J, leaving 11 bases unmatched. CDR1 is MNHEY, CDR2 SMNVEV, per germline (reference sequence). CDR3 sequence (DNA): TGTGCCAGCGCAGGGACAGACAGGGTTTATGGCTACACCTTC. Amino acids: CASAGTDRVYGYTF.

The chain uses TRBV23-1 and TRBJ1-1, with D hard to call. TRBV23-1 is given ORF status, its function remaining uncertain. Trimming cost V 3 bases and J 10 bases, with 9 bases left between them. The CDR3 is made up of 11 amino acids. The CDR3, as DNA: TGCGCCAGCAGTCAGGAGGGTTTAGCTTTCTTT. This translates into CASSQEGLAFF.

This chain uses TRBV27 with TRBJ2-6, with D uncertain. Germline V lookup: CDR1 MNHEY, CDR2 SMNVEV (reference sequence). The CDR3 spans 15 residues. The V end was cut by 11 bases, the J end by 0 bases, with 14 bases between. Here the CDR3 reads CASRRFSSGANVLTF. The DNA for the CDR3 is TGTGCCTCACGGAGATTTAGCTCTGGGGCCAACGTCCTGACTTTC.

This chain links TRBV30 with TRBJ1-2; D may be TRBD1 (5 bases). Per the germline V gene, CDR1 is GTSNPN and CDR2 is SVGIG (reference sequence). Trimming took off 2 bases at V and 10 bases at J, with 11 bases between the two ends. The CDR3 sequence is 11 residues long. The CDR3 sequence is CAWSQGDAYTF. Here the CDR3 DNA reads TGTGCCTGGAGTCAAGGGGATGCCTACACCTTC.

V gene TRBV2 combines with J gene TRBJ2-3; 7 bases line up with TRBD1. Germline V gene lookup returns CDR1 SNHLY and CDR2 FYNNEI. This CDR3 has 12 amino acids. V lost 6 bases and J lost 3; bases outside the gene matches: 0. The DNA for the CDR3 is TGTGCCAGCAGGACAGGGACAGATACGCAGTATTTT. Translated: CASRTGTDTQYF. The variable domain in full, with the rest retrieved from reference TRBV2 and TRBJ2-3, is EPEVTQTPSHQVTQMGQEVILRCVPISNHLYFYWYRQILGQKVEFLVSFYNNEISEKSEIFDDQFSVERPDGSNFTLKIRSTKLEDSAMYFCASRTGTDTQYFGPGTRLTVL.

The V and J genes are TRBV11-1 and TRBJ2-1; D unclear. The germline V and J ends were trimmed by 5 bases and 4 bases, with 12 bases remaining between them. Germline V gene data show CDR1 as SGHAT and CDR2 as FQDESV (reference sequence). The CDR3 covers 14 residues. CDR3 DNA sequence: TGTGCCAGCAGCACCCCCCGTAGTTACAATGAGCAGTTCTTC. Translation: CASSTPRSYNEQFF.

This rearrangement joins TRBV6-2 or TRBV6-3 to TRBJ2-4, with 12 bases lining up with TRBD1. This CDR3 has 17 residues. V dropped 5 bases and J dropped 7; count of bases not matched to a gene: 12. Germline loops: CDR1 MNHEY, CDR2 SVGEGT. The CDR3 reads CASSLRGQGAVRNIQYF. DNA of the CDR3: TGTGCCAGCAGTCTAAGGGGACAGGGGGCGGTACGGAACATTCAGTACTTC.

The chain uses TRBV5-5 and TRBJ1-2; D is uncertain. The germline V and J ends were trimmed by 4 bases and 4 bases, with 14 bases remaining between them. Germline-derived CDR1 and CDR2 are SGHKS and YYEKEE (reference sequence). The CDR3 sequence is 14 residues long. Written as DNA, the CDR3 is TGTGCCAGCAGCCGACTCGAGGCCACCTATGGCTACACCTTC. As protein: CASSRLEATYGYTF.

The rearrangement links TRBV9 to TRBJ1-1; TRBD1 matches at 7 bases. Germline values: CDR1 SGDLS, CDR2 YYNGEE. CDR3 length: 14 amino acids. Trimming removed 4 bases from V and 4 bases from J; junction bases left unmatched: 7. The CDR3 sequence: CASSNRGEGTEAFF. The CDR3 nucleotides read TGTGCCAGCAGCAACAGGGGAGAGGGCACTGAAGCTTTCTTT.

The chain uses TRBV5-4 and TRBJ2-7; 10 positions agree with TRBD1. Per germline, CDR1 SGHNT and CDR2 YYREEE (reference sequence). V was pared by 0 bases and J by 0 bases, with 15 bases of the junction left unmatched. CDR3 length: 20 residues. The DNA for the CDR3 is TGTGCCAGCAGCTTGGTTGAGACAGGGGGCGGCTGGGCGGTCTCCTACGAGCAGTACTTC. Protein product: CASSLVETGGGWAVSYEQYF.

The J gene is TRBJ1-2, the V gene TRBV5-4; D perhaps matches TRBD1 (6 bases). V was clipped by 4 bases and J by 6 bases, with 22 bases between them. CDR3 length: 16 residues. The germline CDR1 and CDR2 sequences are SGHNT and YYREEE (reference sequence). CDR3 residues: CASSQTGILSQDGYTF. DNA of the CDR3: TGTGCCAGCAGCCAAACAGGGATTTTAAGTCAAGATGGCTACACCTTC.

This chain connects TRBV5-4 to TRBJ2-1; TRBD2 aligns across 8 bases. This CDR3 spans 16 amino acids. Germline CDR1 SGHNT, CDR2 YYREEE (reference sequence). The V segment lost 4 bases and the J segment 5 bases; nucleotides outside the gene matches: 11. CDR3 bases: TGTGCCAGCAGCGGGCTACTAGCGGAGCCGAACAATGAGCAGTTCTTC. Translating it yields CASSGLLAEPNNEQFF.

The CDR3 DNA follows: TGTGCCAGCAGCGCGGGACAGGGGCCAGATACGCAGTATTTT. Translation: CASSAGQGPDTQYF. The V gene is TRBV9, the J gene TRBJ2-3; 10 bases map to TRBD1. The germline gives CDR1 SGDLS, CDR2 YYNGEE. With V trimmed by 3 bases and J by 4 bases, 2 bases remained unmatched. The CDR3 extends over 14 amino acids.

The rearrangement joins TRBV7-8 to TRBJ1-1; the D is unclear. CDR3 length: 13 residues. In germline, CDR1 is SGHVS, CDR2 FQNEAQ. The ends were cut back, 5 bases at V and 5 bases at J, with 12 bases in the middle. CDR3 region: CASSPGWETEAFF. As DNA, the CDR3 is TGTGCCAGCAGCCCTGGCTGGGAGACTGAAGCTTTCTTT.

The rearrangement uses TRBV6-5 and TRBJ2-7; D may be TRBD1 (6 bases). Germline values: CDR1 MNHEY, CDR2 SVGAGI. The V gene lost 2 bases and the J gene lost 0 bases, with 14 bases spanning the gap. CDR3 length equals 16 residues. The chain's CDR3 is CASSYPPGTPSYEQYF. For the CDR3, the DNA is TGTGCCAGCAGTTACCCACCCGGGACACCCTCCTACGAGCAGTACTTC.

The chain combines TRBV18 with TRBJ2-7, with TRBD2 matching over 10 bases. Trimming at V came to 2 bases and at J to 0 bases, leaving 1 base not matched to a gene. Germline V gene data show CDR1 as KGHSH and CDR2 as LQKENI. This CDR3 spans 15 amino acids. The CDR3 spells CASSPGLAASYEQYF. The DNA for the CDR3 is TGTGCCAGCTCACCAGGACTAGCGGCCTCCTACGAGCAGTACTTC.

The chain combines TRBV6-1 with TRBJ2-7; 8 bases fit TRBD1. With 3 bases clipped from V and 2 bases from J, the junction kept 3 bases outside the gene matches. The CDR3 extends over 14 amino acids. Germline loops: CDR1 MNHNS, CDR2 SASEGT. The CDR3 sequence is CASSEVQGAYEQYF. The CDR3 DNA follows: TGTGCCAGCAGTGAGGTACAGGGGGCCTACGAGCAGTACTTC.

The CDR3 here is CSVEDRSGRLNEQFF. CDR3 in DNA: TGCAGCGTTGAGGATCGGAGCGGGAGGCTTAATGAGCAGTTCTTC. The genes are TRBV29-1 and TRBJ2-1; 9 positions match TRBD2. Germline CDR1 reads SQVTM; CDR2 reads ANQGSEA. This CDR3 contains 15 residues. The J segment lost 7 bases and the V segment lost 3 bases, leaving 10 bases of the junction unmatched.

The V and J genes are TRBV9 and TRBJ1-1; D gene ambiguous. CDR3 length equals 16 residues. Looked up from germline, CDR1 is SGDLS and CDR2 is YYNGEE. The ends were cut back, 4 bases at V and 8 bases at J, with 24 bases in the middle. The CDR3 loop reads CASSPGDRGIDPEAFF. As DNA, the CDR3 is TGTGCCAGCAGCCCCGGAGATCGGGGTATAGACCCGGAAGCTTTCTTT.

The chain has TRBV13 and TRBJ2-5, with TRBD2 matching 10 bases. The CDR3 runs to 15 residues. CDR1 and CDR2 from the germline V gene are PRHDT and FYEKMQ (reference sequence). Trimming removed 3 bases from V and 3 bases from J; junction bases left unmatched: 4. CDR3 protein: CASSFFLAGEETQYF. DNA for the CDR3: TGTGCCAGCAGCTTTTTCCTAGCGGGAGAAGAGACCCAGTACTTC. The whole variable domain, remainder taken from reference TRBV13 and TRBJ2-5, is AAGVIQSPRHLIKEKRETATLKCYPIPRHDTVYWYQQGPGQDPQFLISFYEKMQSDKGSIPDRFSAQQFSDYHSELNMSSLELGDSALYFCASSFFLAGEETQYFGPGTRLLVL.

This clone has more than one count but fewer than ten. The gene calls are TRBV7-9 and TRBJ1-1; a possible D gene is TRBD1 (5 bases). The CDR3 is made up of 14 amino acids. Per the germline V gene, CDR1 is SEHNR and CDR2 is FQNEAQ (reference sequence). V lost 4 bases, J lost 1 base, and 10 bases lay in between. The CDR3, as DNA: TGTGCCAGCAGCTCTGGGGCAGAGAACACTGAAGCTTTCTTT. Its translation: CASSSGAENTEAFF. Filled out from reference TRBV7-9 and TRBJ1-1, the complete variable domain reads DTGVSQNPRHKITKRGQNVTFRCDPISEHNRLYWYRQTLGQGPEFLTYFQNEAQLEKSRLLSDRFSAERPKGSFSTLEIQRTEQGDSAMYLCASSSGAENTEAFFGQGTRLTVV.

The chain recombines TRBV5-1 with TRBJ1-6; 9 positions match TRBD1. The CDR3 runs 15 residues. Germline V gene sequence: CDR1 SGHRS, CDR2 YFSETQ. V lost 3 bases, J lost 5 bases, and 3 bases stayed unmatched. CDR3 DNA: TGCGCCAGCAGCTCGGACAGGGGTAATAATTCACCCCTCCACTTT. It is translated as CASSSDRGNNSPLHF.

This sequence joins TRBV30 and TRBJ2-7; D is possibly TRBD2 (6 bases). This CDR3 comprises 14 residues. V was cut by 3 bases and J by 5 bases, with 17 bases left in between. Germline V gene lookup returns CDR1 GTSNPN and CDR2 SVGIG (reference sequence). CDR3 nucleotide sequence: TGTGCCTGGAGGCCTCGACTAGACAGCGACGAGCAGTACTTC. It yields the protein CAWRPRLDSDEQYF. Full variable domain (outside the CDR3, taken from reference TRBV30 and TRBJ2-7): SQTIHQWPATLVQPVGSPLSLECTVEGTSNPNLYWYRQAAGRGLQLLFYSVGIGQISSEVPQNLSASRPQDRQFILSSKKLLLSDSGFYLCAWRPRLDSDEQYFGPGTRLTVT.

The genes are TRBV7-2 and TRBJ2-5, with 9 bases that match TRBD1. With V trimmed by 3 bases and J by 5 bases, 7 bases remained unmatched. The CDR3 contains 15 residues. The germline V gene has CDR1 SGHTA and CDR2 FQGNSA. CDR3 sequence: CASSFLWTGAETQYF. Written as DNA, the CDR3 is TGTGCCAGCAGCTTTCTGTGGACAGGGGCTGAGACCCAGTACTTC. Complete variable domain (other parts from reference TRBV7-2 and TRBJ2-5): GAGVSQSPSNKVTEKGKDVELRCDPISGHTALYWYRQSLGQGLEFLIYFQGNSAPDKSGLPSDRFSAERTGGSVSTLTIQRTQQEDSAVYLCASSFLWTGAETQYFGPGTRLLVL.

Written as DNA, the CDR3 is TGTGCCAGTAGCCAACCAGGGGCGCCGGGGGCTTTCTTT. This gives the protein CASSQPGAPGAFF. J is TRBJ1-1 and V is TRBV19; perhaps TRBD1 as D (6 bases). The CDR3 extends over 13 amino acids. Between the trimmed V and J ends, which lost 6 bases and 11 bases, there was a span of 19 bases. Germline V gene data show CDR1 as LNHDA and CDR2 as SQIVND (reference sequence).